These 24 T cell receptor beta chains were all obtained from the same sample, sequenced in a study of T-cell reconstitution after alpha-beta-depleted transplantation in children. Unique molecular identifiers featured in how the TCRbeta library was prepared. TCRdb fed the PCR reads into MiXCR, producing one record per CDR3 protein. The table has hundreds of thousands of distinct CDR3 sequences, 10% to 15% seen once; the top ten hold over 2%. The starting material was PBMCs, mostly from graft donor cells, obtained 360 days after TCRalphabeta/CD19-depleted stem cell transplant. All receptors derive from a male patient aged 5 to 17 who had a stem cell transplant for acute myeloid leukemia, so the T cells may come from the graft donor.

This clonotype was detected many times. The chain joins TRBV3-1 to TRBJ2-1, with 8 nucleotides matching TRBD2. The V gene's germline CDR1 is LGHDT and CDR2 YNNKEL (reference sequence). The CDR3 runs 17 residues. Trimming at V came to 6 bases and at J to 0 bases, leaving 10 bases not matched to a gene. CDR3 in amino acids: CASRSSLAGISYNEQFF. The DNA for the CDR3 is TGTGCCAGCAGGTCCTCCTTAGCGGGAATCTCCTACAATGAGCAGTTCTTC.

Ten or more counts support this clonotype. This rearrangement joins TRBV15 to TRBJ2-7, with TRBD1 matching over 7 bases. CDR1 LNHNV and CDR2 YYDKDF come from the germline V gene (reference sequence). V shed 1 base, J shed 0 bases, and the junction held 6 bases outside the gene matches. This CDR3 comprises 16 residues. In nucleotides, the CDR3 is TGTGCCACCAGCAGAGCCACAGGGGCGAGCTCCTACGAGCAGTACTTC. Translating it yields CATSRATGASSYEQYF.

This clonotype came up a few times. This chain joins TRBV5-1 and TRBJ2-7; TRBD2 agrees at 12 bases. V shed 4 bases and J 3 bases; nucleotides not matched to a gene: 5. Germline CDR1 SGHRS, CDR2 YFSETQ. CDR3 length equals 15 residues. CDR3 amino acids: CASSVWTSGNYEQYF. The CDR3 region has the DNA TGCGCCAGCAGCGTATGGACTAGCGGGAACTACGAGCAGTACTTC.

This rearrangement joins TRBV10-3 to TRBJ2-5; 10 nucleotides line up with TRBD2. Germline values: CDR1 ENHRY, CDR2 SYGVKD. After removal of 0 bases from V and 1 base from J, the junction contained 8 bases not matched to a gene. The CDR3 consists of 18 residues. CDR3 sequence reads: CAISESISLAGAQETQYF. As DNA, the CDR3 is TGTGCCATCAGTGAGTCCATCTCCCTAGCGGGGGCCCAAGAGACCCAGTACTTC.

This clonotype was recorded a few times. The chain couples TRBV20-1 to TRBJ2-2, with 10 bases identical to TRBD2. The junction had 6 bases not matched to a gene; V was cut back by 5 bases and J by 0 bases. The CDR3 covers 16 residues. Germline CDR1 is DFQATT and CDR2 is SNEGSKA (reference sequence). The CDR3 DNA is TGCAGTGCTGAGGGGCTAGCGGGGGCGAACACCGGGGAGCTGTTTTTT. Translated: CSAEGLAGANTGELFF.

This clonotype was found a few times. The J gene is TRBJ2-7, the V gene TRBV20-1; 7 bases map to TRBD2. The CDR3 runs to 13 residues. The junction had 10 bases not matched to a gene; V was cut back by 6 bases and J by 5 bases. Germline-derived CDR1 and CDR2 are DFQATT and SNEGSKA (reference sequence). The CDR3 coding sequence is TGCAGTGCGTTGATAGGGCTAGCGGACGAGCAGTACTTC. It encodes CSALIGLADEQYF.

This chain links TRBV5-6 with TRBJ1-1; a possible D gene is TRBD1 (6 bases). Germline V gene data show CDR1 as SGHDT and CDR2 as YYEEEE. The V end was cut by 2 bases, the J end by 4 bases, with 18 bases between. This CDR3 is 16 amino acids long. The CDR3 DNA reads as TGTGCCAGCAGCTTAGGACAGAACTTAATGAGCACTGAAGCTTTCTTT. Translating it yields CASSLGQNLMSTEAFF.

This rearrangement joins TRBV7-9 to TRBJ1-1, with D hard to call. V shed 1 base and J shed 0 bases, with 12 bases lying between them. The germline V gene encodes CDR1 SEHNR and CDR2 FQNEAQ (reference sequence). The CDR3 is 16 residues long. As DNA, the CDR3 is TGTGCCAGCAGCTTAGGGTCCGGACGGTTGAACACTGAAGCTTTCTTT. Translated, it gives CASSLGSGRLNTEAFF.

With regard to this clonotype: The germline gene is not matched at one end of the junction; a read error may be the cause. The V call is TRBV29-1, the J call TRBJ2-7, with 10 bases identical to TRBD1. Germline CDR1 reads SQVTM; CDR2 reads ANQGSEA. The CDR3 sequence is 10 residues long. This CDR3 reads CSVPPGQGHF. For the CDR3, the DNA is TGCAGCGTTCCCCCGGGACAGGGGCACTTC.

This clonotype was seen a few times. The V call is TRBV6-2 or TRBV6-3, the J call TRBJ1-5, with D tentatively TRBD1 (6 bases). V shed 7 bases and J shed 5 bases, with 21 bases lying between them. Germline values: CDR1 MNHEY, CDR2 SVGEGT. The CDR3 is 16 amino acids. CDR3 protein: CASTNLGGHGDQPQHF. CDR3 coding DNA: TGTGCCAGCACCAATCTAGGGGGACACGGGGATCAGCCCCAGCATTTT.

Comments on this clonotype: A read error may account for a junction end that differs from germline. The V and J genes are TRBV20-1 and TRBJ2-7, with D perhaps TRBD2 (6 bases). CDR3 length: 15 amino acids. Germline lookup yields CDR1 DFQATT and CDR2 SNEGSKA (reference sequence). For the CDR3, the DNA is TGCTGTGCTAGTCAGGGACTCCCACTCGGGGACGAGCAGTACTTC. Amino acids: CCASQGLPLGDEQYF.

This clonotype was observed a few times. V gene TRBV7-2 combines with J gene TRBJ1-2; the match to TRBD1 covers 12 bases. Germline lookup yields CDR1 SGHTA and CDR2 FQGNSA. The length of the CDR3 is 17 residues. With V trimmed by 2 bases and J by 8 bases, 12 bases remained unmatched. The CDR3 loop is CASSLPSPGQGARGYTF. The CDR3 bases are TGTGCCAGCAGCTTACCATCTCCGGGACAGGGGGCGCGGGGCTACACCTTC.

The chain recombines TRBV20-1 with TRBJ2-3, with D perhaps assigned TRBD1 or TRBD2 (5 bases each). Germline assignment: CDR1 DFQATT and CDR2 SNEGSKA (reference sequence). The CDR3 spans 12 residues. The CDR3 loop reads CRPGRGTDTQYF. In DNA form, the CDR3 reads TGCCGCCCAGGGCGGGGCACAGATACGCAGTATTTT.

This CDR3 is CASKRLAVLEQYF. The CDR3 bases are TGTGCCAGCAAAAGGCTAGCGGTGCTGGAGCAGTACTTC. This rearrangement joins TRBV11-2 to TRBJ2-7; 7 nucleotides match TRBD2. Looked up from germline, CDR1 is SGHAT and CDR2 is FQNNGV. This CDR3 contains 13 residues. The V and J ends lost 7 bases and 7 bases, in that order; junction bases with no gene match: 10.

The chain recombines TRBV4-1 with TRBJ2-4; either TRBD1 or TRBD2 may supply D (5 bases each). Per the germline V gene, CDR1 is MGHRA and CDR2 is YSYEKL. V was cut by 0 bases and J by 0 bases, with 27 bases left in between. The CDR3 runs 22 residues. CDR3 loop: CASSQDGTYRVGGVIAKNIQYF. CDR3 sequence (DNA): TGCGCCAGCAGCCAAGATGGGACCTACAGAGTGGGCGGAGTCATAGCCAAAAACATTCAGTACTTC.

V gene TRBV20-1 combines with J gene TRBJ2-7; D is unresolved. The CDR3 totals 15 residues. Trimming stripped 5 bases from V and 0 bases from J, with 17 bases between. Germline loops: CDR1 DFQATT, CDR2 SNEGSKA (reference sequence). CDR3 in DNA: TGCAGTGCTGCCCGGACGATACCTACCTCCTACGAGCAGTACTTC. It is translated as CSAARTIPTSYEQYF.

A few counts support this clonotype. The CDR3 spells CSARWGGGTEAFF. The CDR3 DNA sequence: TGCAGTGCTAGATGGGGGGGTGGCACTGAAGCTTTCTTT. This chain uses TRBV20-1 with TRBJ1-1; D might be TRBD1 (5 bases). The V end lost 2 bases, the J end lost 4 bases, and 11 bases lay between the germline ends. The CDR3 has 13 amino acids. The germline gives CDR1 DFQATT, CDR2 SNEGSKA (reference sequence).

The genes are TRBV2 and TRBJ1-3; D is perhaps TRBD1 (6 bases). V was trimmed by 11 bases and J by 0 bases, leaving 14 bases between them. The CDR3 loop spans 14 amino acids. Per germline, CDR1 SNHLY and CDR2 FYNNEI. CDR3 nucleotide sequence: TGTGCCTTCAGTCCAGGGGTCTCTGGAAACACCATATATTTT. It yields the protein CAFSPGVSGNTIYF.

In this sample, this clonotype turned up a few times. The V call is TRBV28, the J call TRBJ2-7; D remains unclear. The CDR3 runs 12 residues. V was clipped by 6 bases and J by 6 bases, with 12 bases between them. Germline lookup yields CDR1 MDHEN and CDR2 SYDVKM. The CDR3 loop is CASSLYFFEQYF. DNA of the CDR3: TGTGCCAGCAGCCTTTACTTCTTCGAGCAGTACTTC.

The chain couples TRBV29-1 to TRBJ2-1, with 8 bases fitting TRBD2. CDR3 length equals 15 residues. V shed 1 base, J shed 14 bases, and the junction held 16 bases outside the gene matches. Germline values: CDR1 SQVTM, CDR2 ANQGSEA. The CDR3 spells CSVEAGLAPGQSEFF. CDR3 DNA: TGCAGCGTTGAAGCCGGACTAGCCCCCGGCCAATCGGAGTTCTTC.

V gene TRBV4-3 combines with J gene TRBJ2-7, with D possibly TRBD2 on 6 matching bases. V was shortened by 3 bases and J by 5 bases, with 17 bases between the two germline ends. This CDR3 has 15 residues. The germline CDR1 and CDR2 sequences are LGHNA and YSLEER. The DNA for the CDR3 is TGCGCCAGCAGCCAGTCTTCTAGGTGGAGGGACGAGCAGTACTTC. Its translation is CASSQSSRWRDEQYF.

This clonotype was seen a handful of times. V gene TRBV12-3 or TRBV12-4 combines with J gene TRBJ1-1, with TRBD1 matching 10 bases. The V gene end was trimmed by 6 bases and the J gene end by 8 bases; junction bases not matched to a gene: 6. The CDR3 loop spans 13 amino acids. CDR3 loop: CASRGTGEKEAFF. The CDR3 DNA reads TGTGCCAGCAGGGGGACAGGGGAGAAGGAAGCTTTCTTT.

This clonotype came up many times. V usage is TRBV5-1 and J usage is TRBJ1-1, with a tentative D call TRBD1 (6 bases). Germline lookup yields CDR1 SGHRS and CDR2 YFSETQ. Trimming left V 4 bases short and J 2 bases short, with 18 bases between. This CDR3 has 16 residues. CDR3 sequence reads: CASSLILRGFNTEAFF. For the CDR3, the DNA is TGCGCCAGCAGCCTTATTCTCAGGGGCTTCAACACTGAAGCTTTCTTT.

This clonotype was seen a handful of times. The J gene is TRBJ2-5, the V gene TRBV5-1; 7 nucleotides agree with TRBD1. Trimming removed 4 bases from V and 2 bases from J; junction bases left unmatched: 8. Germline lookup yields CDR1 SGHRS and CDR2 YFSETQ. There are 15 residues in the CDR3. The CDR3 here is CASSPFGTAQETQYF. CDR3 in DNA: TGCGCCAGCAGCCCCTTCGGGACAGCACAAGAGACCCAGTACTTC. Complete variable domain (other parts from reference TRBV5-1 and TRBJ2-5): KAGVTQTPRYLIKTRGQQVTLSCSPISGHRSVSWYQQTPGQGLQFLFEYFSETQRNKGNFPGRFSGRQFSNSRSEMNVSTLELGDSALYLCASSPFGTAQETQYFGPGTRLLVL.